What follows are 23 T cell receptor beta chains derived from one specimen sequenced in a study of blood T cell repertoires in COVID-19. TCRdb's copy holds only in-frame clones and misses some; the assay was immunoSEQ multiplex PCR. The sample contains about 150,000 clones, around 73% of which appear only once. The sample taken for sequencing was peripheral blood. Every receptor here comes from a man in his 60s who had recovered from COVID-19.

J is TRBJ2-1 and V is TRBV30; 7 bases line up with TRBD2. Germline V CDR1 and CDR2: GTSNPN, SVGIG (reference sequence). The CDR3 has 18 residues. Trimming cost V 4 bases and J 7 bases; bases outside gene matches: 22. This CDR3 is CAWTPQEGSPAGRNEQFF. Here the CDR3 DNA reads TGTGCCTGGACCCCTCAGGAAGGGAGTCCAGCGGGGAGGAATGAGCAGTTCTTC. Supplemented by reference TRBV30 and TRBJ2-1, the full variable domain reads SQTIHQWPATLVQPVGSPLSLECTVEGTSNPNLYWYRQAAGRGLQLLFYSVGIGQISSEVPQNLSASRPQDRQFILSSKKLLLSDSGFYLCAWTPQEGSPAGRNEQFFGPGTRLTVL.

The CDR3 loop is CSASLQGDAGIRPQHF. The CDR3 nucleotides read TGCAGTGCTAGTCTACAGGGGGACGCCGGGATTCGGCCCCAGCATTTT. J is TRBJ1-5 and V is TRBV20-1; 8 positions match TRBD1. CDR3 length: 16 amino acids. Germline CDR1 and CDR2: DFQATT and SNEGSKA (reference sequence). Trimming took 3 bases from V and 9 from J; bases not matched to a gene: 16.

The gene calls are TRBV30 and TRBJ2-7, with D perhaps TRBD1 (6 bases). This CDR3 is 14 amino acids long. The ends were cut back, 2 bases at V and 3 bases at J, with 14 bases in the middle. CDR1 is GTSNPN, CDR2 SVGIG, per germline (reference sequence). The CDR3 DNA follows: TGTGCCTGGAGTACCCCGACAGGCCTCTACGAGCAGTACTTC. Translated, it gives CAWSTPTGLYEQYF.

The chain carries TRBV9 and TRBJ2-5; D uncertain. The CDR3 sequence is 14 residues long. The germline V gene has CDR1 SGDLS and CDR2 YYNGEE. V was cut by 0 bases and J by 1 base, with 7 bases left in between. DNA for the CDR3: TGTGCCAGCAGCGTAGAGATTAGCCAAGAGACCCAGTACTTC. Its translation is CASSVEISQETQYF. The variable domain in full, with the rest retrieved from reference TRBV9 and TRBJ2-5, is DSGVTQTPKHLITATGQRVTLRCSPRSGDLSVYWYQQSLDQGLQFLIQYYNGEERAKGNILERFSAQQFPDLHSELNLSSLELGDSALYFCASSVEISQETQYFGPGTRLLVL.

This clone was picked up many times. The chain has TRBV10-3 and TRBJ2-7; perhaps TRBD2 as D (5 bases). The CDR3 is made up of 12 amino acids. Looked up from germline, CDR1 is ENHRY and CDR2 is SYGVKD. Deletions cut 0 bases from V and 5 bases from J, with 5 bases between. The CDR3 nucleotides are TGTGCCATCAGTGAGTCGGGAGACGAGCAGTACTTC. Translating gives CAISESGDEQYF.

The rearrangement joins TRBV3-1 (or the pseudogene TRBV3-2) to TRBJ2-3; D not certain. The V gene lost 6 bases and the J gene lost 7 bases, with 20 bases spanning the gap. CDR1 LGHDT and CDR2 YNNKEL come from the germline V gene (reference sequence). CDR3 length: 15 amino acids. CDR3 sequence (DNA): TGTGCCAGCAGTCCATTCCCCGCGCGCCGTAATACGCAGTATTTT. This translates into CASSPFPARRNTQYF.

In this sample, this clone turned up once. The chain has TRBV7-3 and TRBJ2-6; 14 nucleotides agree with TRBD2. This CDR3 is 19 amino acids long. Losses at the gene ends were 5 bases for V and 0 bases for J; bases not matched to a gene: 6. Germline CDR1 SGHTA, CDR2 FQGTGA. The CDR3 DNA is TGTGCCAGCAGCATTCAGGGACTAGCGGGAGCCTCTGGGGCCAACGTCCTGACTTTC. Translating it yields CASSIQGLAGASGANVLTF.

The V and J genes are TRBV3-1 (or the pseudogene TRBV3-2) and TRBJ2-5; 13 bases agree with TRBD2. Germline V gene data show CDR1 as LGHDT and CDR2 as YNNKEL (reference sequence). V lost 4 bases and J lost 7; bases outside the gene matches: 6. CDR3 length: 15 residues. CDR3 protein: CASSPSLAGGWTQYF. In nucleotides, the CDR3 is TGTGCCAGCAGCCCTTCACTAGCGGGGGGGTGGACCCAGTACTTC.

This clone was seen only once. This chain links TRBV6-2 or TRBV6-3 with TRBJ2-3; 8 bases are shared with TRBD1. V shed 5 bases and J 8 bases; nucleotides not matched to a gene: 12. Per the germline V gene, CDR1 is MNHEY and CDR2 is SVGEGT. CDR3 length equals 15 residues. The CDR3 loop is CASSPADRAPGTQYF. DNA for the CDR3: TGTGCCAGCAGTCCAGCGGACAGGGCCCCGGGTACGCAGTATTTT.

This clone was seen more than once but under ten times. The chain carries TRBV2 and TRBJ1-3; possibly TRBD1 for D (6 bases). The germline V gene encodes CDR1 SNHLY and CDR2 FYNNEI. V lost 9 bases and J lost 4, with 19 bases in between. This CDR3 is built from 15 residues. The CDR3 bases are TGTGCCAGTCAAATAACAGGGTTTTCCGGAAACACCATATATTTT. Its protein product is CASQITGFSGNTIYF.

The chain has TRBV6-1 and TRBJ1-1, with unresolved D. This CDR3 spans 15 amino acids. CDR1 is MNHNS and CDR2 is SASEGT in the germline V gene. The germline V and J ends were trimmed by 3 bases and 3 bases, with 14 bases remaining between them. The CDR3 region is CASSDPWEGDTEAFF. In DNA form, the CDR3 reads TGTGCCAGCAGTGATCCCTGGGAGGGAGACACTGAAGCTTTCTTT.

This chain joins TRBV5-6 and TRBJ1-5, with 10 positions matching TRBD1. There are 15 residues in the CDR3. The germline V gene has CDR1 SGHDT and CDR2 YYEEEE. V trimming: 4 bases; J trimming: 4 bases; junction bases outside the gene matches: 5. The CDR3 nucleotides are TGTGCCAGCAGCCCATGGGACAGGGGAAATCAGCCCCAGCATTTT. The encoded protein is CASSPWDRGNQPQHF.

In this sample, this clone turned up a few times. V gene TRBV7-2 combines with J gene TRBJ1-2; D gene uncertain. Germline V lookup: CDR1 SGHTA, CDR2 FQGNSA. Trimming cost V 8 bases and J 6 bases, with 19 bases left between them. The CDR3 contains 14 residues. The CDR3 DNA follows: TGTGCCAGCTCCCTCACCCCGACCGGGGATGGCTACACCTTC. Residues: CASSLTPTGDGYTF. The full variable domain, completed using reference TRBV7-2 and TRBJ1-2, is GAGVSQSPSNKVTEKGKDVELRCDPISGHTALYWYRQSLGQGLEFLIYFQGNSAPDKSGLPSDRFSAERTGGSVSTLTIQRTQQEDSAVYLCASSLTPTGDGYTFGSGTRLTVV.

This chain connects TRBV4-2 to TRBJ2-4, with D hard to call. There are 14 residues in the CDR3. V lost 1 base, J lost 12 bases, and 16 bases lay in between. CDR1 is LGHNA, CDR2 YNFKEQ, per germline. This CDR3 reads CASSQGATAKNQYF. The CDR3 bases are TGTGCCAGCAGCCAAGGAGCTACAGCTAAAAATCAGTACTTC.

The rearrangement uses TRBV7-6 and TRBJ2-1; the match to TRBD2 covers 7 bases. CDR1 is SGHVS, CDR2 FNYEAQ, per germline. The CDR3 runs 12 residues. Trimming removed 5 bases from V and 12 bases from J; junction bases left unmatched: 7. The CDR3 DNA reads TGTGCCAGCAGCGGTTGGGGGAGGGGGCAGTTCTTC. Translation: CASSGWGRGQFF. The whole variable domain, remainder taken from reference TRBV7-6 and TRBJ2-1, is GAGVSQSPRYKVTKRGQDVALRCDPISGHVSLYWYRQALGQGPEFLTYFNYEAQQDKSGLPNDRFSAERPEGSISTLTIQRTEQRDSAMYRCASSGWGRGQFFGPGTRLTVL.

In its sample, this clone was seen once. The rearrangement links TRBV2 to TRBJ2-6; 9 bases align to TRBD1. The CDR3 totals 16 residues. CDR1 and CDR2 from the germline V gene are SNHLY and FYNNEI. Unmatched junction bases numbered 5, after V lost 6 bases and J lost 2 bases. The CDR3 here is CASSSTGGAGANVLTF. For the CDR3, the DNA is TGTGCCAGCAGCTCTACAGGGGGCGCTGGGGCCAACGTCCTGACTTTC. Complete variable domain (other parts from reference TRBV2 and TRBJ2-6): EPEVTQTPSHQVTQMGQEVILRCVPISNHLYFYWYRQILGQKVEFLVSFYNNEISEKSEIFDDQFSVERPDGSNFTLKIRSTKLEDSAMYFCASSSTGGAGANVLTFGAGSRLTVL.

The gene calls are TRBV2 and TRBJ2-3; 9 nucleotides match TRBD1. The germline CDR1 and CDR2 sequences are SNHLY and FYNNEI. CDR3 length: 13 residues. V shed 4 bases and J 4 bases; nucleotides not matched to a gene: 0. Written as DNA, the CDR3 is TGTGCCAGCAGTGGGACAGGGGCAGATACGCAGTATTTT. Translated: CASSGTGADTQYF.

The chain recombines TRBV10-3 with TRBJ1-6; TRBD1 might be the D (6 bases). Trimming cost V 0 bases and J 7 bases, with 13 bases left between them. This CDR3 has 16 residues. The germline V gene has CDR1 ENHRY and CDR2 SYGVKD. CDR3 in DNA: TGTGCCATCAGTGAGTCGACGGGGGGCGCGAATTCACCCCTCCACTTT. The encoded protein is CAISESTGGANSPLHF.

CDR3: CASSWSVRLTEAFF. CDR3 DNA sequence: TGTGCCAGCAGTTGGTCAGTGAGGTTAACTGAAGCTTTCTTT. The chain has TRBV6-2 or TRBV6-3 and TRBJ1-1; D is unresolved. This CDR3 contains 14 residues. Germline CDR1 is MNHEY and CDR2 is SVGEGT. V was shortened by 4 bases and J by 5 bases, with 14 bases between the two germline ends.

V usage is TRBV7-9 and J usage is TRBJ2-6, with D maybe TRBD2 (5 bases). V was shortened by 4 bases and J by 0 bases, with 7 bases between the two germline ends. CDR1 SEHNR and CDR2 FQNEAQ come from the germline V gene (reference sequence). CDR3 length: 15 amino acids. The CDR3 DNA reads TGTGCCAGCAGCTCCCGGGGCTCTGGGGCCAACGTCCTGACTTTC. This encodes CASSSRGSGANVLTF. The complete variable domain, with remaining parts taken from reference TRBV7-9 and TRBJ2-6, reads DTGVSQNPRHKITKRGQNVTFRCDPISEHNRLYWYRQTLGQGPEFLTYFQNEAQLEKSRLLSDRFSAERPKGSFSTLEIQRTEQGDSAMYLCASSSRGSGANVLTFGAGSRLTVL.

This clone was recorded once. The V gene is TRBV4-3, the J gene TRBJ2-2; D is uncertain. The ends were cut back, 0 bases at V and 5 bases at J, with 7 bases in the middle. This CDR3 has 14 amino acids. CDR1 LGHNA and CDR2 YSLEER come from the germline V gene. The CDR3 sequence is CASSQEPETGELFF. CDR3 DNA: TGCGCCAGCAGCCAAGAGCCCGAGACCGGGGAGCTGTTTTTT.

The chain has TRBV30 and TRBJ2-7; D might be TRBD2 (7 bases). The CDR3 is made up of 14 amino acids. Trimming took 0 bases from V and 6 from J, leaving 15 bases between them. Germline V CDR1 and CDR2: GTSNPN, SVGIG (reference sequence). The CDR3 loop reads CAWSVRGALGEQYF. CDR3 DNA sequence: TGTGCCTGGAGTGTACGGGGGGCTCTAGGCGAGCAGTACTTC.

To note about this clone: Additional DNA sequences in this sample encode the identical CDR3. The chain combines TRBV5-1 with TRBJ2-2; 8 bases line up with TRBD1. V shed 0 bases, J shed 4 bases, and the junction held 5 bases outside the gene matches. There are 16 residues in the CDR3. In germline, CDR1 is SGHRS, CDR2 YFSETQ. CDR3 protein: CASSLGQGAGTGELFF. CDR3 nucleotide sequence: TGCGCCAGCAGCTTGGGGCAGGGGGCAGGCACCGGGGAGCTGTTTTTT. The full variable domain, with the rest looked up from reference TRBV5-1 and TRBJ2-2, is KAGVTQTPRYLIKTRGQQVTLSCSPISGHRSVSWYQQTPGQGLQFLFEYFSETQRNKGNFPGRFSGRQFSNSRSEMNVSTLELGDSALYLCASSLGQGAGTGELFFGEGSRLTVL.